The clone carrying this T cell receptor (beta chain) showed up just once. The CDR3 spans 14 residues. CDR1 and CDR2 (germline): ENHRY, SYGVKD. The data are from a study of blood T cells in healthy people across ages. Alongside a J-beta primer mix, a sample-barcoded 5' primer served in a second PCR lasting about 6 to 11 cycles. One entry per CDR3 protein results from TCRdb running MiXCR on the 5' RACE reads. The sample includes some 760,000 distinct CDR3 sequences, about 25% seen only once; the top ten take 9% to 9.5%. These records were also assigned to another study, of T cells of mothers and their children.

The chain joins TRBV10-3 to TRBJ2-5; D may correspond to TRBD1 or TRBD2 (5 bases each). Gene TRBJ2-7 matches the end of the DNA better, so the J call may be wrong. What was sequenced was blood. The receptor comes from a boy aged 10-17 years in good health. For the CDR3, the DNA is TGTGCCATTTCTAGGGACGAGGGTTCCTACGAGCAGTACTTC. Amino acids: CAISRDEGSYEQYF.